This TCR beta chain was profiled in a study of molecular identifiers for immune sequencing clone quantification. TCRdb re-called the PCR reads through MiXCR, storing one row per CDR3 protein. The sample consists of nearly 650,000 distinct CDR3 sequences, about 25% of them appearing once. This clonotype was counted a few times. Germline V lookup: CDR1 MGHDK, CDR2 SYGVNS. CDR3 length: 16 amino acids. V was trimmed by 9 bases and J by 5 bases, leaving 22 bases between them. It was from about 19,000 to 1,100,000 sorted cells, with 10%, 30% or 50% RNA, that naive CD8 libraries came. Sequenced material: naive CD8+ T cells from blood, with Jurkat cell RNA spiked in. Documented subset: FACS-sorted CD8+CD4-CCR7+CD45RA+ naive T cells. The TCR originated in a human donor in good health. Some libraries in this study had Jurkat cell RNA spiked in. This sequence joins TRBV25-1 and TRBJ1-4; D is perhaps TRBD1 (5 bases). The CDR3 DNA is TGTGCCAGGAGGGTGTACAGGCAGCCACCGAATGAAAAACTGTTTTTT. Protein: CARRVYRQPPNEKLFF. The whole variable domain, remainder taken from reference TRBV25-1 and TRBJ1-4, is EADIYQTPRYLVIGTGKKITLECSQTMGHDKMYWYQQDPGMELHLIHYSYGVNSTEKGDLSSESTVSRIRTEHFPLTLESARPSHTSQYLCARRVYRQPPNEKLFFGSGTQLSVL.